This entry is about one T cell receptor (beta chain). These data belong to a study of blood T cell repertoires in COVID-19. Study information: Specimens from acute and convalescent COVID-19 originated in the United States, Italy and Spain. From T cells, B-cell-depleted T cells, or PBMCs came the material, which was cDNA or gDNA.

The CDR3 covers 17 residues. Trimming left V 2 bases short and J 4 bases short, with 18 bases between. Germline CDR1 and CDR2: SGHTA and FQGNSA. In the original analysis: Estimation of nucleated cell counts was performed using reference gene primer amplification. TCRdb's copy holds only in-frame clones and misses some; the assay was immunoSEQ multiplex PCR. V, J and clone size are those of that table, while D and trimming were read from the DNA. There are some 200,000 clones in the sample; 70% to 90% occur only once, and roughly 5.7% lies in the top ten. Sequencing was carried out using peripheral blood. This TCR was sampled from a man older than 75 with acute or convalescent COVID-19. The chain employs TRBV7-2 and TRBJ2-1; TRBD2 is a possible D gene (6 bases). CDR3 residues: CASSLRNSGESYNEQFF. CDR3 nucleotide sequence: TGTGCCAGCAGCTTAAGAAATAGCGGTGAAAGTTACAATGAGCAGTTCTTC.